This paragraph covers one T cell receptor beta chain sequence. Its cognate antigen is unknown. TCRdb itself ran the 5' RACE reads through MiXCR, one entry per CDR3 protein. The sample includes fewer than 350,000 distinct CDR3 sequences, approximately 15% of them seen just once. Trimming left V 4 bases short and J 5 bases short, with 11 bases between. The CDR3 sequence is 12 residues long. Per germline, CDR1 DFQATT and CDR2 SNEGSKA (reference sequence). The data derive from a study of T-cell memory formation after mild COVID-19. For the study at large: Clustering of TCRs was largely donor specific. Study results and caveats: CM and EM subsets held most contracting CD4+ clones; EMRA held CD8+ ones.

The TCR originated in a man in his late teens or twenties who had mild COVID-19 (a few samples of this study predate the infection). Cell type and time point are not known. The V call is TRBV20-1, the J call TRBJ1-1; D ambiguous. The sample taken for sequencing was PBMCs or a T cell subset sorted from them (not recorded which). The CDR3 DNA reads TGCAGTGCTAAAAGAGAAGCTACTGAAGCTTTCTTT. Translation gives CSAKREATEAFF.